This TCR beta chain was recorded in a study of blood T cell repertoires in COVID-19. Looking at the study overall: Whether acute or convalescent, the COVID-19 samples came from the United States, Italy and Spain.

In germline, CDR1 is LGHDT, CDR2 YNNKEL (reference sequence). V was pared by 1 base and J by 2 bases, with 5 bases of the junction left unmatched. The CDR3 covers 16 residues. In the original processing: Reference gene primer amplification gave estimated nucleated cell counts. Sequencing used immunoSEQ multiplex PCR; TCRdb keeps in-frame clones, though not all of them. V, J and clone size are those of that table, while D and trimming were read from the DNA. The sample holds about 180,000 clones, approximately 85% seen once. The TCR was taken from a man older than 75 with COVID-19, enrolled during active disease. Sequenced material: peripheral blood. The J gene is TRBJ1-1, the V gene TRBV3-1 (or the pseudogene TRBV3-2); 9 bases match TRBD1. This CDR3 reads CASSQGMGQGNTEAFF. CDR3 coding DNA: TGTGCCAGCAGCCAAGGGATGGGACAGGGAAACACTGAAGCTTTCTTT.